Below, 22 T cell receptor beta chains from the same sample are listed, as sequenced in a study of blood T cell repertoires in COVID-19 (TCRdb year 2020). Libraries were prepared through the immunoSEQ multiplex PCR assay. TCRdb took this table from immuneACCESS and kept in-frame rearrangements with V and J called. Such tables lack part of the clones; where checked against another copy, unresolved V genes explain under half of the gap, and the rest is unexplained. The sample table contains about 200,000 clones; only one count was recorded for roughly 81% of them. The ten largest account for roughly 4.5% of the sample. What was sequenced was peripheral blood. The source of these receptors is a woman older than 75 with acute or convalescent COVID-19.

Written as DNA, the CDR3 is TGTGCCACCAGTGACCCGGGACAGGGAATCACCGGGGAGCTGTTTTTT. Translating it yields CATSDPGQGITGELFF. This chain connects TRBV24-1 to TRBJ2-2, with 9 bases fitting TRBD1. Germline trimming cut 4 bases from V and 4 bases from J; bases unmatched to any gene: 6. The CDR3 spans 16 residues. Looked up from germline, CDR1 is KGHDR and CDR2 is SFDVKD.

The CDR3 spells CASSPTSGGEQYF. The CDR3 coding sequence is TGTGCCAGCAGTCCTACTAGCGGCGGCGAGCAGTACTTC. The V and J genes are TRBV2 and TRBJ2-7, with 8 bases identical to TRBD2. This CDR3 is 13 amino acids long. Germline loops: CDR1 SNHLY, CDR2 FYNNEI. The V gene end was trimmed by 5 bases and the J gene end by 6 bases; junction bases not matched to a gene: 6.

The chain has TRBV24-1 and TRBJ2-5; TRBD1 might be the D (5 bases). This CDR3 has 15 residues. V was cut by 3 bases and J by 5 bases, with 15 bases left in between. Germline V gene data show CDR1 as KGHDR and CDR2 as SFDVKD. The CDR3 loop reads CATSDGALGRETQYF. In DNA, the CDR3 is TGTGCCACCAGTGATGGGGCCCTGGGTCGGGAGACCCAGTACTTC.

V usage is TRBV19 and J usage is TRBJ2-3; 7 bases match TRBD2. The CDR3 is 15 residues long. Unmatched junction bases numbered 11, after V lost 5 bases and J lost 6 bases. The germline V gene has CDR1 LNHDA and CDR2 SQIVND (reference sequence). The CDR3 sequence is CASSGGLGRADTQYF. CDR3 in DNA: TGTGCCAGTAGTGGAGGACTGGGGAGGGCGGATACGCAGTATTTT.

The CDR3 region is CSVGGEPNYGYTF. In DNA form, the CDR3 reads TGCAGCGTTGGGGGGGAGCCTAACTATGGCTACACCTTC. The rearrangement links TRBV29-1 to TRBJ1-2; D is perhaps TRBD1 (5 bases). The CDR3 sequence is 13 residues long. Trimming stripped 4 bases from V and 0 bases from J, with 9 bases between. CDR1 and CDR2 (germline): SQVTM, ANQGSEA.

The chain is built from TRBV28 and TRBJ1-5; 8 bases match TRBD1. The CDR3 runs to 16 residues. J lost 3 bases, V lost 6 bases, and 10 bases had no gene match. The germline CDR1 and CDR2 sequences are MDHEN and SYDVKM. CDR3 sequence reads: CASSPAGQVINQPQHF. CDR3 bases: TGTGCCAGCAGCCCTGCGGGACAGGTGATCAATCAGCCCCAGCATTTT.

The V and J genes are TRBV12-1 and TRBJ2-6; TRBD2, the table's D call, was not compared with the DNA. TRBV12-1 is described as a pseudogene. This CDR3 contains 21 residues. The CDR3 spells CASSSPKTGTSGNSGANVLTF. Here the CDR3 DNA reads TGTGCCAGCAGCTCGCCGAAAACTGGGACTAGCGGTAACTCTGGGGCCAACGTCCTGACTTTC.

The chain joins TRBV7-2 to TRBJ2-3; D not certain. Germline CDR1 SGHTA, CDR2 FQGNSA. V gave up 7 bases and J gave up 2 bases, with 13 bases separating them. CDR3 size: 14 residues. Here the CDR3 reads CASTSVDFTDTQYF. As DNA, the CDR3 is TGTGCCAGCACAAGCGTCGACTTCACAGATACGCAGTATTTT.

The chain joins TRBV10-3 to TRBJ2-5; the match to TRBD2 covers 7 bases. The germline V gene encodes CDR1 ENHRY and CDR2 SYGVKD. The V segment lost 6 bases and the J segment 1 base; nucleotides outside the gene matches: 5. This CDR3 is built from 14 residues. CDR3 in DNA: TGTGCCATCAGAGACCCGGGGGGCCAAGAGACCCAGTACTTC. Its translation: CAIRDPGGQETQYF.

The table lists this clone with a count of one. The chain is built from TRBV25-1 and TRBJ1-2, with D unresolved. Per germline, CDR1 MGHDK and CDR2 SYGVNS. The germline V and J ends were trimmed by 0 bases and 4 bases, with 6 bases remaining between them. The CDR3 is 13 amino acids. The CDR3 region is CASSEYGPYGYTF. The CDR3 region has the DNA TGTGCCAGCAGTGAATATGGCCCCTATGGCTACACCTTC.

Regarding this clone: Other DNA sequences within the sample encode an identical CDR3. The CDR3 DNA reads as TGTGCCAGCAGTTTCTCAGACTATGGCTACACCTTC. This codes for CASSFSDYGYTF. The rearrangement uses TRBV12-3 or TRBV12-4 and TRBJ1-2, with unresolved D. Trimming stripped 3 bases from V and 3 bases from J, with 5 bases between. The CDR3 extends over 12 amino acids.

The chain couples TRBV7-9 to TRBJ1-2, with a weak D call TRBD1 (6 bases). CDR1 is SEHNR, CDR2 FQNEAQ, per germline (reference sequence). The CDR3 loop spans 13 amino acids. V gave up 0 bases and J gave up 6 bases, with 8 bases separating them. CDR3 DNA sequence: TGTGCCAGCAGCTTAGCTAGGACAGATGGCTACACCTTC. Translating gives CASSLARTDGYTF.

V is TRBV11-3 and J is TRBJ1-1; possible D gene TRBD1, 5 bases. This CDR3 spans 14 amino acids. V lost 2 bases and J 11 bases, leaving 18 bases between the germline ends. Germline CDR1 SGHNT, CDR2 YENEEA. CDR3 protein: CASSLSQGATSAFF. CDR3 in DNA: TGTGCCAGCAGCTTATCCCAGGGTGCTACATCGGCTTTCTTT.

The V and J genes are TRBV28 and TRBJ1-4; D unresolved. Germline loops: CDR1 MDHEN, CDR2 SYDVKM. With 4 bases removed from V and 2 bases from J, the gap between germline ends came to 11 bases. This CDR3 is 15 amino acids long. The CDR3 region is CASSSPGSTNEKLFF. The CDR3 DNA is TGTGCCAGCAGTTCCCCGGGTAGTACTAATGAAAAACTGTTTTTT.

This chain connects TRBV18 to TRBJ2-7; possibly TRBD2 for D (5 bases). The V gene lost 5 bases and the J gene lost 2 bases, with 16 bases spanning the gap. This CDR3 is 15 amino acids long. Germline CDR1 KGHSH, CDR2 LQKENI. The CDR3 is CASSGYGNRPYEQYF. In DNA form, the CDR3 reads TGTGCCAGCTCAGGTTACGGGAACCGTCCCTACGAGCAGTACTTC.

The chain joins TRBV7-8 to TRBJ2-5; no firm D call. V was clipped by 1 base and J by 5 bases, with 8 bases between them. The CDR3 length is 13 residues. The V gene's germline CDR1 is SGHVS and CDR2 FQNEAQ. CDR3: CASSLVLRETQYF. In DNA, the CDR3 is TGTGCCAGCAGCTTAGTCCTGAGGGAGACCCAGTACTTC. The variable domain in full, completed from reference TRBV7-8 and TRBJ2-5, reads GAGVSQSPRYKVAKRGQDVALRCDPISGHVSLFWYQQALGQGPEFLTYFQNEAQLDKSGLPSDRFFAERPEGSVSTLKIQRTQQEDSAVYLCASSLVLRETQYFGPGTRLLVL.

V usage is TRBV5-4 and J usage is TRBJ2-2, with D maybe TRBD1 (7 bases). This CDR3 has 15 residues. V lost 4 bases and J 3 bases, leaving 13 bases between the germline ends. CDR1 and CDR2 (germline): SGHNT, YYREEE (reference sequence). DNA for the CDR3: TGTGCCAGCAGCAGGCGGGACAGACACACCGGGGAGCTGTTTTTT. Translating gives CASSRRDRHTGELFF.

This chain uses TRBV5-6 with TRBJ2-2; possible D gene TRBD2, 7 bases. From germline, CDR1 is SGHDT and CDR2 YYEEEE. The CDR3 contains 15 residues. The V and J ends lost 5 bases and 5 bases respectively, with 16 bases between them. CDR3 sequence (DNA): TGTGCCAGCAGTTCCGGGGGGCAGGGAACCGGGGAGCTGTTTTTT. Its protein product is CASSSGGQGTGELFF.

This clone was found a few times. The V gene is TRBV19, the J gene TRBJ1-1; D remains unclear. V lost 0 bases and J 5 bases, leaving 7 bases between the germline ends. Germline V gene data show CDR1 as LNHDA and CDR2 as SQIVND (reference sequence). This CDR3 is built from 13 residues. CDR3 nucleotides: TGTGCCAGTAGTATAGATAGCGGGACTGAAGCTTTCTTT. It encodes CASSIDSGTEAFF.

The J gene is TRBJ1-2, the V gene TRBV28; tentatively, D is TRBD1 (6 bases). The CDR3 runs 13 residues. V lost 6 bases to trimming and J lost 8 bases, with 16 bases between them. The germline V gene encodes CDR1 MDHEN and CDR2 SYDVKM. CDR3 bases: TGTGCCAGCAGAACTACAGGGCTTCGGGGCTACACCTTC. Its translation is CASRTTGLRGYTF.

The chain couples TRBV11-2 to TRBJ2-1; D ambiguous. Germline values: CDR1 SGHAT, CDR2 FQNNGV. The CDR3 loop spans 13 amino acids. V was shortened by 8 bases and J by 0 bases, with 8 bases between the two germline ends. CDR3 coding DNA: TGTGCCAGCCAAATAGACTCCTACAATGAGCAGTTCTTC. Encoded protein: CASQIDSYNEQFF.

The V gene is TRBV6-2 or TRBV6-3, the J gene TRBJ2-2; 9 bases fit TRBD2. The V segment lost 4 bases and the J segment 5 bases; nucleotides outside the gene matches: 11. CDR1 and CDR2 (germline): MNHEY, SVGEGT. The CDR3 runs 17 residues. DNA of the CDR3: TGTGCCAGCAGTTCTTACAGCAGCGGGAGGAAAACCGGGGAGCTGTTTTTT. Encoded protein: CASSSYSSGRKTGELFF.